This entry describes one TCR beta chain. Its antigen is unknown. The data derive from a study of OX40 agonist ivuxolimab in advanced cancers. Study-wide background: Patients received intravenous ivuxolimab every 2 weeks at 0.01 to 10 mg/kg. Earlier treatment with anti-PD-1, anti-PD-L1 or anti-CTLA-4 was permitted, and roughly 40% had received some.

The data were produced by immunoSEQ multiplex PCR, yet TCRdb's version contains in-frame clones alone and is incomplete. Of fewer than 100,000 clones in the sample, about nine tenths were seen once. The germline V gene encodes CDR1 SGHRS and CDR2 YFSETQ. There are 15 residues in the CDR3. V shed 1 base and J 2 bases; nucleotides not matched to a gene: 0. Overall study results and limits: There was clonal expansion of CD4+ and CD8+ blood T cells by week 6 at 0.1 to 3.0 mg/kg.

The clonotype originates from an adult with an advanced solid tumor such as melanoma, head and neck, liver or kidney cancer. This material consisted of CD4+ or CD8+ T cells sorted from blood, taken in a trial of the OX40 agonist ivuxolimab. The V gene is TRBV5-1, the J gene TRBJ2-5, with 12 nucleotides matching TRBD2. DNA for the CDR3: TGCGCCAGCAGCTTGACTAGCGGGGGGCAAGAGACCCAGTACTTC. Residues: CASSLTSGGQETQYF.